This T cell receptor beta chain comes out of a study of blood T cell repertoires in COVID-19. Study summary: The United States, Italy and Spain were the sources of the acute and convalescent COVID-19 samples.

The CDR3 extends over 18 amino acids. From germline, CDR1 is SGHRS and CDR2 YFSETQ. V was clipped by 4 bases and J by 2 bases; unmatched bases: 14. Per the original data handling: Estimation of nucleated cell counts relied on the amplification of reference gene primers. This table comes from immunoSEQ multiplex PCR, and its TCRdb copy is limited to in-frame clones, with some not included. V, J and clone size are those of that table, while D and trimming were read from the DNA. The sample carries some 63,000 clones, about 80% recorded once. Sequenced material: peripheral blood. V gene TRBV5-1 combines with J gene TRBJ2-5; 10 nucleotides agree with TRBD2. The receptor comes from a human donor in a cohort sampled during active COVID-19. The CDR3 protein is CASSRKASGGPGQETQYF. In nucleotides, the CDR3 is TGCGCCAGCAGCAGGAAGGCTAGCGGGGGCCCCGGACAAGAGACCCAGTACTTC.